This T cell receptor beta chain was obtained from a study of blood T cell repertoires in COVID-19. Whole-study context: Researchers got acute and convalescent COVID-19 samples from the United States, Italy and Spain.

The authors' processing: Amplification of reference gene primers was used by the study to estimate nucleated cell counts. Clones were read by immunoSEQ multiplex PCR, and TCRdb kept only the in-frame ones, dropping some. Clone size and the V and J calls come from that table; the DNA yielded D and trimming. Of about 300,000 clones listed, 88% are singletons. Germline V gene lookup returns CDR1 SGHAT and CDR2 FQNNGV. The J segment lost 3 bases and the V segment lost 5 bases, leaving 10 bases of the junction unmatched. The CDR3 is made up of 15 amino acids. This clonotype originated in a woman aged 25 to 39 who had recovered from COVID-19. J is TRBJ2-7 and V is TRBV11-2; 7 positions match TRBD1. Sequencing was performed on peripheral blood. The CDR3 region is CASSPLGQADYEQYF. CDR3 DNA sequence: TGTGCCAGCAGCCCCCTAGGACAGGCGGACTACGAGCAGTACTTC.